Listed below are T cell receptor beta chains from one sample, sequenced in a study of response to subunit inactivated influenza vaccine. Each CDR3 protein is one row after TCRdb ran MiXCR on the RT-PCR reads. This sample carries around 490,000 distinct CDR3 sequences, approximately 7.1% of them seen once, and the ten largest clones take 10% to 15%. The specimen was PBMCs from blood, collected roughly 24 months after vaccination. The receptors derive from a man between 50 and 75 years old who received an inactivated influenza vaccine. The CDR3 runs from the conserved cysteine through the conserved F or W. A D gene is named only where the DNA matches it firmly. A row's size may be missing; if present it is once, few, many or a size class.

>TRBD2|TRBV20-1|NA|TRBJ2-1
CSARDPTSGGAYGEQFF
TGCAGTGCTAGAGATCCCACTAGCGGGGGGGCCTACGGTGAGCAGTTCTTC
>NA|TRBV5-1|NA|TRBJ1-2
CASSLSDRIYGYTF
TGCGCCAGCAGCTTATCAGACAGGATCTATGGCTACACCTTC
>NA|TRBV7-8|many|TRBJ2-5
CASSAGGYRTQYF
TGTGCCAGCAGCGCTGGCGGATATCGGACCCAGTACTTC
>TRBD1|TRBV6-1|NA|TRBJ1-5
CASNPLGGGGGQPQHF
TGTGCCAGCAATCCCTTAGGGGGCGGGGGAGGCCAGCCCCAGCATTTT
>TRBD1|TRBV5-1|few|TRBJ2-3
CASSLGTAGQGVADTQYF
TGCGCCAGCAGCTTGGGTACGGCCGGACAGGGGGTGGCAGATACGCAGTATTTT
>NA|TRBV27|many|TRBJ2-7
CASSLAGYGHEQYF
TGTGCCAGCAGTTTGGCAGGGTATGGACACGAGCAGTACTTC
>NA|TRBV6-1|NA|TRBJ2-7
CASSDAIGARSYEQYF
TGTGCCAGCAGTGACGCTATAGGGGCGAGATCCTACGAGCAGTACTTC
>TRBD2|TRBV19|few|TRBJ2-1
CASSALAGDYNEQFF
TGTGCCAGTAGTGCGCTAGCGGGGGACTACAATGAGCAGTTCTTC
>TRBD2|TRBV28|NA|TRBJ2-2
CASSLRRLAGPGELFF
TGTGCCAGCAGCCTTCGCAGACTAGCGGGACCCGGGGAGCTGTTTTTT
>NA|TRBV12-3/TRBV12-4|many|TRBJ2-2
CASTPNTGELFF
TGTGCCAGCACCCCAAACACCGGGGAGCTGTTTTTT
>NA|TRBV4-3|NA|TRBJ1-5
CASSQDNTPRGPQHF
TGCGCCAGCAGCCAAGATAACACCCCCAGAGGGCCCCAGCATTTT
>NA|TRBV5-1|many|TRBJ2-7
CASSLLTGREQYF
TGCGCCAGCAGCTTGCTGACCGGGCGCGAGCAGTACTTC
>TRBD2|TRBV7-2|few|TRBJ2-7
CASTLSGGPSYEQYF
TGTGCCAGCACCCTTAGCGGGGGCCCCTCCTACGAGCAGTACTTC